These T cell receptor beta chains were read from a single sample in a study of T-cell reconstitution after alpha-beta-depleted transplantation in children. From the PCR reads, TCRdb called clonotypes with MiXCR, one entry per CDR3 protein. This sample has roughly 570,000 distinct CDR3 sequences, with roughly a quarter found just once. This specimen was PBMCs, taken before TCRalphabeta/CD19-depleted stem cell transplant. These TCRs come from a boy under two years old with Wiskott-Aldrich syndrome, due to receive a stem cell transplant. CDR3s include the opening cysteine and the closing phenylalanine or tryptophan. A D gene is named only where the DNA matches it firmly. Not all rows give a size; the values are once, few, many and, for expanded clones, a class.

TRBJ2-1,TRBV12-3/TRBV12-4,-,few,CASSQRGGDEQFF,TGTGCCAGCAGTCAACGGGGAGGTGATGAGCAGTTCTTC
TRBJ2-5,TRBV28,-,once,CASSLRGSAVETQYF,TGTGCCAGCAGTTTACGGGGGAGTGCAGTAGAGACCCAGTACTTC
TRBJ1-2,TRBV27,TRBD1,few,CASSFLSRGANYGYTF,TGTGCCAGCAGTTTCCTATCCAGGGGGGCTAACTATGGCTACACCTTC
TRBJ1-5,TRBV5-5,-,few,CASSLFGSLMPNQPQHF,TGTGCCAGCAGCCTCTTCGGGTCCCTGATGCCTAATCAGCCCCAGCATTTT
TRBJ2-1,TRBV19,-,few,CASKTGDSPYNEQFF,TGTGCCAGTAAAACGGGGGACAGCCCTTACAATGAGCAGTTCTTC
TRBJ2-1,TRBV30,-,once,CAWSPSNNEQFF,TGTGCCTGGAGTCCTTCAAACAATGAGCAGTTCTTC
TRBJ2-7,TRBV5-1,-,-,CASSWGVLGTYEQYF,TGCGCCAGCAGCTGGGGGGTGTTGGGAACCTACGAGCAGTACTTC
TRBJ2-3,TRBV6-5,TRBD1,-,CASSYLDRDADTQYF,TGTGCCAGCAGTTACCTGGACAGGGATGCAGATACGCAGTATTTT
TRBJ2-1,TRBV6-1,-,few,CASSGGLLEQFF,TGTGCCAGCAGTGGTGGGTTGCTCGAGCAGTTCTTC
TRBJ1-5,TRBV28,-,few,CASSLVRARSNQPQHF,TGTGCCAGCAGTTTGGTACGGGCCAGGAGCAATCAGCCCCAGCATTTT
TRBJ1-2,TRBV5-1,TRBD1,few,CASSLGQGLGGYTF,TGCGCCAGCAGCTTGGGACAGGGGTTAGGTGGCTACACCTTC
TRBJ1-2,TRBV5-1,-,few,CASSLARGYGYTF,TGCGCCAGCAGCTTGGCCCGGGGATATGGCTACACCTTC
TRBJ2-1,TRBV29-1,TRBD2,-,CSVLAGISYNEQFF,TGCAGCGTTCTAGCGGGAATTTCCTACAATGAGCAGTTCTTC
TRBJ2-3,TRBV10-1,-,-,CASSPRLQDTQYF,TGCGCCAGCAGCCCCAGACTTCAAGATACGCAGTATTTT
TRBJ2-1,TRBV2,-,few,CANSKWGSGGPYNEQFF,TGTGCCAACTCAAAGTGGGGAAGTGGGGGGCCTTACAATGAGCAGTTCTTC
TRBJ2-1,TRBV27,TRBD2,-,CASSGLAEYNEQFF,TGTGCCAGCTCCGGACTAGCGGAATACAATGAGCAGTTCTTC
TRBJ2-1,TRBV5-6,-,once,CASSSIAANSYNEQFF,TGTGCCAGCAGCTCAATAGCGGCAAACTCCTACAATGAGCAGTTCTTC
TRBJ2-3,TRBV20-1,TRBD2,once,CSARDSGRAERDTQYF,TGCAGTGCTAGAGATAGCGGGAGGGCCGAAAGAGATACGCAGTATTTT
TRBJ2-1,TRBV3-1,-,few,CASSSRVSYNEQFF,TGTGCCAGCAGCTCCCGGGTCTCCTACAATGAGCAGTTCTTC
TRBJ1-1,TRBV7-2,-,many,CASSWTVNTEAFF,TGTGCCAGCAGCTGGACAGTGAACACTGAAGCTTTCTTT
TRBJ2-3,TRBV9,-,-,CASSVGASNTDTQYF,TGTGCCAGCAGCGTAGGTGCGTCCAACACAGATACGCAGTATTTT
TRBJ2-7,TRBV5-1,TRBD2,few,CASSSSGRSTYEQYF,TGCGCCAGCAGCTCTAGCGGGAGGTCTACCTACGAGCAGTACTTC
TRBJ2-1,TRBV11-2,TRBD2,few,CASSLVVAGVDNEQFF,TGTGCCAGCAGCTTAGTAGTAGCGGGAGTAGACAATGAGCAGTTCTTC
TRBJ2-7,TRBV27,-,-,CASSFRGSNTYEQYF,TGTGCCAGCAGTTTCAGAGGTTCCAACACCTACGAGCAGTACTTC
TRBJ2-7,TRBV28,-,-,CASSLGASGNEQYF,TGTGCCAGCAGTTTAGGGGCCTCGGGAAACGAGCAGTACTTC
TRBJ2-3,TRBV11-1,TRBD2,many,CASSLVLAGAPSTDTQYF,TGTGCCAGCAGCTTAGTACTAGCGGGTGCACCTAGCACAGATACGCAGTATTTT
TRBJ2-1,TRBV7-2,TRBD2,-,CASRAGGPSVYNEQFF,TGTGCCAGCCGAGCGGGAGGCCCGTCGGTTTACAATGAGCAGTTCTTC
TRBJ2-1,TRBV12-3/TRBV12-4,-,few,CASSLPTGSDGEQFF,TGTGCCAGCAGTCTTCCCACAGGATCCGATGGTGAGCAGTTCTTC
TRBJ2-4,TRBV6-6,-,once,CASSGDGENIQYF,TGTGCCAGCAGTGGGGACGGGGAAAACATTCAGTACTTC
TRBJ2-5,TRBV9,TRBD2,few,CASSISGSEKTQYF,TGTGCCAGCAGCATTAGCGGGAGCGAAAAGACCCAGTACTTC
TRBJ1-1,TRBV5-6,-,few,CASSRRGTWNTEAFF,TGTGCCAGCAGCCGTCGCGGGACTTGGAACACTGAAGCTTTCTTT
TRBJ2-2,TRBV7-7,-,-,CASSARVTTNTGELFF,TGTGCCAGCAGCGCGAGGGTTACCACGAACACCGGGGAGCTGTTTTTT
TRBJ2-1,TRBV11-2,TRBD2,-,CASSFSLWLAGINEQFF,TGTGCCAGCAGCTTTTCCCTTTGGCTAGCGGGAATCAATGAGCAGTTCTTC
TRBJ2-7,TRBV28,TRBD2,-,CASSFAGLAGEAYEQYF,TGTGCCAGCAGTTTTGCGGGACTAGCGGGCGAGGCCTACGAGCAGTACTTC
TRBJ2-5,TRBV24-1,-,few,CATSDSGLQTQYF,TGTGCCACCAGTGATTCGGGGTTGCAGACCCAGTACTTC
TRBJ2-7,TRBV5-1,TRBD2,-,CASSSGLPEDEQYF,TGCGCCAGCAGCTCGGGACTACCAGAGGACGAGCAGTACTTC
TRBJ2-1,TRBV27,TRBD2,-,CASSRGLAGVSANEQFF,TGTGCCAGCAGTCGGGGACTAGCGGGAGTAAGTGCGAATGAGCAGTTCTTC
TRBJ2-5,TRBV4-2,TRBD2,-,CASSQDPWVSGSSRETQYF,TGTGCCAGCAGCCAAGATCCATGGGTGAGCGGGAGTAGTCGAGAGACCCAGTACTTC
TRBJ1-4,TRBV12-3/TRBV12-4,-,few,CASTVWGLNEKLFF,TGTGCCAGCACCGTCTGGGGCCTTAATGAAAAACTGTTTTTT